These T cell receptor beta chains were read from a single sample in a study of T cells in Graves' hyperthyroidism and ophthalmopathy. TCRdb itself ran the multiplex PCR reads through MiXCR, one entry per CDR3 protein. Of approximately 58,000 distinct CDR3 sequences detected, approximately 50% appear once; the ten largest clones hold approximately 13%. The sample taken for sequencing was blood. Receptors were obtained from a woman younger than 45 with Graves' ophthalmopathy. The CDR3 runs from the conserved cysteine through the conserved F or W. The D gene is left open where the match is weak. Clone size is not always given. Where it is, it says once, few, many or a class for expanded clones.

cdr3_nt: TGTGCCAGCAGCGACCTTGTTAGCAATGAGCAGTTCTTC
cdr3_aa: CASSDLVSNEQFF
j_call: TRBJ2-1
v_call: TRBV9
d_call: NA
clone_size: many

cdr3_nt: TGTGCCAGTAGACAGGGCCCTAACTATGGCTACACCTTC
cdr3_aa: CASRQGPNYGYTF
j_call: TRBJ1-2
v_call: TRBV19
d_call: NA
clone_size: many

cdr3_nt: TGTGCCAGCAGCGTAAATGATAACTATGGCTACACCTTC
cdr3_aa: CASSVNDNYGYTF
j_call: TRBJ1-2
v_call: TRBV9
d_call: NA
clone_size: once

cdr3_nt: TGCGCCAGCAGCCAAGCAGCGGGAGGCCCCTCGGGGTACGAGCAGTACTTC
cdr3_aa: CASSQAAGGPSGYEQYF
j_call: TRBJ2-7
v_call: TRBV4-1
d_call: TRBD2
clone_size: many

cdr3_nt: TGTGCCAGTAGTATCTCTTGGGGTACGGGCTACACCTTC
cdr3_aa: CASSISWGTGYTF
j_call: TRBJ1-2
v_call: TRBV19
d_call: NA
clone_size: many

cdr3_nt: TGTGCCAGCAGCTTGGCACAGGGTCGTGAAAAACTGTTTTTT
cdr3_aa: CASSLAQGREKLFF
j_call: TRBJ1-4
v_call: TRBV5-5
d_call: NA
clone_size: many

cdr3_nt: TGTGCCAGTACCCGGACTAGCGGTACCTACAATGAGCAGTTCTTC
cdr3_aa: CASTRTSGTYNEQFF
j_call: TRBJ2-1
v_call: TRBV19
d_call: TRBD2
clone_size: many

cdr3_nt: TGTGCCAGCAGCTTTGCGACTAGCGGTTCCTACAATGAGCAGTTCTTC
cdr3_aa: CASSFATSGSYNEQFF
j_call: TRBJ2-1
v_call: TRBV7-9
d_call: TRBD2
clone_size: many

cdr3_nt: TGTGCCAGCAGAGCAAGGTTTAGCGGGAGTATCTATGAGCAGTTCTTC
cdr3_aa: CASRARFSGSIYEQFF
j_call: TRBJ2-1
v_call: TRBV4-2
d_call: TRBD2
clone_size: many

cdr3_nt: TGTGCCACCAGTGACCTAGGGACCTACGAGCAGTACTTC
cdr3_aa: CATSDLGTYEQYF
j_call: TRBJ2-7
v_call: TRBV24-1
d_call: NA
clone_size: medium-sized

cdr3_nt: TGTGCCAGTGGAAGGACAGGGGATTACAATGAGCAGTTCTTC
cdr3_aa: CASGRTGDYNEQFF
j_call: TRBJ2-1
v_call: TRBV11-2
d_call: TRBD1
clone_size: many

cdr3_nt: TGCAGTGCTAGTCCGTTGCTAGCGGGAGTCGTGGAGACCCAGTACTTC
cdr3_aa: CSASPLLAGVVETQYF
j_call: TRBJ2-5
v_call: TRBV20-1
d_call: TRBD2
clone_size: many

cdr3_nt: TGCGCCAGCAGCCAAGGGGCGGCAGGGGCCGGGGAGCTGTTTTTT
cdr3_aa: CASSQGAAGAGELFF
j_call: TRBJ2-2
v_call: TRBV4-1
d_call: NA
clone_size: NA

cdr3_nt: TGCGCCAGCAGCTCGGAGCCAGGGGGCGGGTCACCCCTCCACTTT
cdr3_aa: CASSSEPGGGSPLHF
j_call: TRBJ1-6
v_call: TRBV5-1
d_call: TRBD1
clone_size: NA

cdr3_nt: TGTGCCTGGAGCAACCTGGGACAGGGGAACACTGAAGCTTTCTTT
cdr3_aa: CAWSNLGQGNTEAFF
j_call: TRBJ1-1
v_call: TRBV30
d_call: TRBD1
clone_size: NA

cdr3_nt: TGTGCCAGCAGCTACAGACAGGGCGGCTCACCCCTCCACTTT
cdr3_aa: CASSYRQGGSPLHF
j_call: TRBJ1-6
v_call: TRBV7-9
d_call: TRBD1
clone_size: medium-sized

cdr3_nt: TGTGCCAGCAGCTTAGCGCAGGGAGGGGCCTACGGCTACACCTTC
cdr3_aa: CASSLAQGGAYGYTF
j_call: TRBJ1-2
v_call: TRBV7-2
d_call: NA
clone_size: NA

cdr3_nt: TGTGCCATCAGCGATGGGGCTAGCGGGAGGGCCCGCACAGATACGCAGTATTTT
cdr3_aa: CAISDGASGRARTDTQYF
j_call: TRBJ2-3
v_call: TRBV10-3
d_call: TRBD2
clone_size: NA

cdr3_nt: TGTGCCAACAGTGCCGGGACAGGGGGCAATGAGCAGGTCTTC
cdr3_aa: CANSAGTGGNEQVF
j_call: TRBJ2-1
v_call: TRBV7-3
d_call: TRBD1
clone_size: NA

cdr3_nt: TGCAGTGCTAGCCGGGGGGAGGGTGACAATCAGCCCCAGCATTTT
cdr3_aa: CSASRGEGDNQPQHF
j_call: TRBJ1-5
v_call: TRBV20-1
d_call: NA
clone_size: NA

cdr3_nt: TGCGCCAGCCAAGATCGGACTAGCGGGGGCTACAATGAGCAGTTCTTC
cdr3_aa: CASQDRTSGGYNEQFF
j_call: TRBJ2-1
v_call: TRBV10-2
d_call: TRBD2
clone_size: NA

cdr3_nt: TGTGCCAGCAGCTACAGGTTGGGGTTAGACGTCTATGGCTACACCTTC
cdr3_aa: CASSYRLGLDVYGYTF
j_call: TRBJ1-2
v_call: TRBV11-2
d_call: NA
clone_size: many

cdr3_nt: TGTGCCAGCAGCCCCGGACTAGCGCCAAATGACGAGCAGTACTTC
cdr3_aa: CASSPGLAPNDEQYF
j_call: TRBJ2-7
v_call: TRBV9
d_call: TRBD2
clone_size: many

cdr3_nt: TGCGCCAGCAGCTCGGCGGGGCAGATAGAAAAACTGTTTTTT
cdr3_aa: CASSSAGQIEKLFF
j_call: TRBJ1-4
v_call: TRBV5-1
d_call: NA
clone_size: many

cdr3_nt: TGTGCCAGCAGCCAAGATGACAGGTCTGGGTCACCCCTCCACTTT
cdr3_aa: CASSQDDRSGSPLHF
j_call: TRBJ1-6
v_call: TRBV4-2
d_call: NA
clone_size: many

cdr3_nt: TGTGCCACCAGTGATTTCACACAGGGGGCAGCCTACAATGAGCAGTTCTTC
cdr3_aa: CATSDFTQGAAYNEQFF
j_call: TRBJ2-1
v_call: TRBV24-1
d_call: TRBD1
clone_size: many

cdr3_nt: TGTGCCAGCAGTCGGGACTGGGAGAGCACGGAAGCTTTCTTT
cdr3_aa: CASSRDWESTEAFF
j_call: TRBJ1-1
v_call: TRBV6-1
d_call: NA
clone_size: NA

cdr3_nt: TGCAGTGCGGGACTAGCGGGAGGTCCCGGGGAGCTGTTTTTT
cdr3_aa: CSAGLAGGPGELFF
j_call: TRBJ2-2
v_call: TRBV20-1
d_call: TRBD2
clone_size: NA

cdr3_nt: TGCAGCGTTGACCGGGATCCCCCCTACGAGCAGTACTTC
cdr3_aa: CSVDRDPPYEQYF
j_call: TRBJ2-7
v_call: TRBV29-1
d_call: NA
clone_size: few

cdr3_nt: TGTGCCAGCAGCGTAGCGGGAGGGCCTAATGAGCAGTTCTTC
cdr3_aa: CASSVAGGPNEQFF
j_call: TRBJ2-1
v_call: TRBV9
d_call: TRBD2
clone_size: NA

cdr3_nt: TGTGCCAGCAGCCAGGATGCAACTAATGAAAAACTGTTTTTT
cdr3_aa: CASSQDATNEKLFF
j_call: TRBJ1-4
v_call: TRBV4-2
d_call: NA
clone_size: NA

cdr3_nt: TGTGCCAGTAGTGTCCGACAGGGTCGAGACACTGAAGCTTTCTTT
cdr3_aa: CASSVRQGRDTEAFF
j_call: TRBJ1-1
v_call: TRBV19
d_call: TRBD1
clone_size: many

cdr3_nt: TGCAGTGCCCTGAGGGGGCGCGGCGAGCAGTACTTC
cdr3_aa: CSALRGRGEQYF
j_call: TRBJ2-7
v_call: TRBV20-1
d_call: TRBD1
clone_size: many

cdr3_nt: TGTGCCAGCAGCCGAGACAGGCAGGGGACAGATACGCAGTATTTT
cdr3_aa: CASSRDRQGTDTQYF
j_call: TRBJ2-3
v_call: TRBV7-8
d_call: NA
clone_size: many

cdr3_nt: TGTGCCAGCTCACCCTGGGACGTTAACAATGAGCAGTTCTTC
cdr3_aa: CASSPWDVNNEQFF
j_call: TRBJ2-1
v_call: TRBV18
d_call: NA
clone_size: many

cdr3_nt: TGTGTCAGCAGTAGACAGCGGAGCTCCTATAATTCACCCCTCCACTTT
cdr3_aa: CVSSRQRSSYNSPLHF
j_call: TRBJ1-6
v_call: TRBV28
d_call: NA
clone_size: NA

cdr3_nt: TGCAGCGTTGTTGTGGGGCGGAGGTGGCAGTACTTC
cdr3_aa: CSVVVGRRWQYF
j_call: TRBJ2-7
v_call: TRBV29-1
d_call: NA
clone_size: NA

cdr3_nt: TGTGCCAGCGCGTGGGCGGGAGGGCCTTCCAATGAGCAGTTCTTC
cdr3_aa: CASAWAGGPSNEQFF
j_call: TRBJ2-1
v_call: TRBV9
d_call: TRBD2
clone_size: many

cdr3_nt: TGTGCCAGCAGCTTGGGACAGCTGATAAATCAGCCCCAGCATTTT
cdr3_aa: CASSLGQLINQPQHF
j_call: TRBJ1-5
v_call: TRBV11-2
d_call: TRBD1
clone_size: many

cdr3_nt: TGCAGTGCCCCCAAGCGCGGGACAGGGGGCCGGTATGGCTACACCTTC
cdr3_aa: CSAPKRGTGGRYGYTF
j_call: TRBJ1-2
v_call: TRBV20-1
d_call: TRBD1
clone_size: many

cdr3_nt: TGCAGCGCGCCTCAGGGTTCTAGTGAAAAACTGTTTTTT
cdr3_aa: CSAPQGSSEKLFF
j_call: TRBJ1-4
v_call: TRBV20-1
d_call: NA
clone_size: NA

cdr3_nt: TGTGCCAGCAGTTCCCCACCCTACAATGAGCAGTTCTTC
cdr3_aa: CASSSPPYNEQFF
j_call: TRBJ2-1
v_call: TRBV12-3/TRBV12-4
d_call: NA
clone_size: many

cdr3_nt: TGCAGTGCTAGAGGGGCTAGCGGGAGCCATTACGAGCAGTACTTC
cdr3_aa: CSARGASGSHYEQYF
j_call: TRBJ2-7
v_call: TRBV20-1
d_call: TRBD2
clone_size: NA

cdr3_nt: TGTGCCAGCAGCCCCAGTGACGGGACAGAGGAAAACATTCAGTACTTC
cdr3_aa: CASSPSDGTEENIQYF
j_call: TRBJ2-4
v_call: TRBV7-6
d_call: TRBD1
clone_size: many

cdr3_nt: TGTGCCAGCATTTATCTCCAGGGGCATTTAAACACCATATATTTT
cdr3_aa: CASIYLQGHLNTIYF
j_call: TRBJ1-3
v_call: TRBV6-1
d_call: NA
clone_size: many

cdr3_nt: TGTGCCAGCAGTTCCCCGGCGGCTAGCGGGTTCGGCACAGATACGCAGTATTTT
cdr3_aa: CASSSPAASGFGTDTQYF
j_call: TRBJ2-3
v_call: TRBV12-3/TRBV12-4
d_call: TRBD2
clone_size: many

cdr3_nt: TGTGCCAGCAGCTTAGTCCTAGCGGGTTACAATGAGCAGTTCTTC
cdr3_aa: CASSLVLAGYNEQFF
j_call: TRBJ2-1
v_call: TRBV11-3
d_call: TRBD2
clone_size: many

cdr3_nt: TGTGCCAGCAGCCCCGCGGGACAGGGCCTGAGTGAGCAGTACTTC
cdr3_aa: CASSPAGQGLSEQYF
j_call: TRBJ2-7
v_call: TRBV9
d_call: TRBD1
clone_size: NA

cdr3_nt: TGTGCCAGCAGCTCCGGGGGGCTCACTGAAGCTTTCTTT
cdr3_aa: CASSSGGLTEAFF
j_call: TRBJ1-1
v_call: TRBV7-6
d_call: NA
clone_size: NA

cdr3_nt: TGTGCCAGCAGTAACCGGGACTCCTACACAGATACGCAGTATTTT
cdr3_aa: CASSNRDSYTDTQYF
j_call: TRBJ2-3
v_call: TRBV28
d_call: NA
clone_size: many

cdr3_nt: TGCAGTGCCTCCCGCCGGGGGGATACGCAGGGGAAGTCAGGGACCCAGTACTTC
cdr3_aa: CSASRRGDTQGKSGTQYF
j_call: TRBJ2-5
v_call: TRBV20-1
d_call: NA
clone_size: NA

cdr3_nt: TGTGCCAGCAGCTTAGTAACTAGCGGGAGAGGGGGGGATACGCAGTATTTT
cdr3_aa: CASSLVTSGRGGDTQYF
j_call: TRBJ2-3
v_call: TRBV7-8
d_call: TRBD2
clone_size: NA

cdr3_nt: TGCAGTGCTAGAGATCCCGGACGAAGGGACGAGCAGTACTTC
cdr3_aa: CSARDPGRRDEQYF
j_call: TRBJ2-7
v_call: TRBV20-1
d_call: NA
clone_size: many

cdr3_nt: TGTGCCAGCAGCTTAGTGACTAGCGGGAGGGCTGATCCAGAGACCCAGTACTTC
cdr3_aa: CASSLVTSGRADPETQYF
j_call: TRBJ2-5
v_call: TRBV11-2
d_call: TRBD2
clone_size: NA

cdr3_nt: TGCAGTGCTGGGGACAACTCCTACGAGCAGTACTTC
cdr3_aa: CSAGDNSYEQYF
j_call: TRBJ2-7
v_call: TRBV20-1
d_call: NA
clone_size: many

cdr3_nt: TGTGCCAGCAGCCCAGTGGGAGGGCCTAACTCCTACAATGAGCAGTTCTTC
cdr3_aa: CASSPVGGPNSYNEQFF
j_call: TRBJ2-1
v_call: TRBV9
d_call: TRBD2
clone_size: NA

cdr3_nt: TGTGCCACCAGCAGCGGACTAGCGGGGACGTCCGATACGCAGTATTTT
cdr3_aa: CATSSGLAGTSDTQYF
j_call: TRBJ2-3
v_call: TRBV15
d_call: TRBD2
clone_size: many

cdr3_nt: TGCAGTGCTAGTTTGACTAGCGGCAATGAGCAGTTCTTC
cdr3_aa: CSASLTSGNEQFF
j_call: TRBJ2-1
v_call: TRBV20-1
d_call: TRBD2
clone_size: many

cdr3_nt: TGTGCCAGCAGCCTACCACTAGTACTAGGCGGGGGGCTGTTTTTT
cdr3_aa: CASSLPLVLGGGLFF
j_call: TRBJ2-2
v_call: TRBV11-2
d_call: TRBD2
clone_size: NA

cdr3_nt: TGTGCCAGCAGTGGATTGACCCTCGAGCAGTTCTTC
cdr3_aa: CASSGLTLEQFF
j_call: TRBJ2-1
v_call: TRBV6-1
d_call: NA
clone_size: many